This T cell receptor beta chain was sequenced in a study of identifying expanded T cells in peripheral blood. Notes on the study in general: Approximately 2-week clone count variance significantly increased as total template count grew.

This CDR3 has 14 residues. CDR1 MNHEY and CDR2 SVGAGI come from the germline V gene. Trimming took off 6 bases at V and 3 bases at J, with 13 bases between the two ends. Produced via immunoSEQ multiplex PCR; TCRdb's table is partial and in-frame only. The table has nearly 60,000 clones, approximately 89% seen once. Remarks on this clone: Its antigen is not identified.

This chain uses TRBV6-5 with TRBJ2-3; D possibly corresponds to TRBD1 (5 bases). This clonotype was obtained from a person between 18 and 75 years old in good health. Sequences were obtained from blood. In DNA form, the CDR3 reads TGTGCCAGCAGAGTGAGCAGGGTAACAGATACGCAGTATTTT. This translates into CASRVSRVTDTQYF.